A single sample is the source of the 13 T cell receptor beta chains below, sequenced in a study of blood T cell repertoires in COVID-19. This table comes from immunoSEQ multiplex PCR, and its TCRdb copy is limited to in-frame clones, with some not included. Of 25,000 to 30,000 clones in the sample, roughly 80% were seen once. Specimen: peripheral blood. These TCRs come from a man over 45 with active or convalescent COVID-19.

V and J are TRBV9 and TRBJ2-3; 15 nucleotides align to TRBD2. The CDR3 consists of 17 residues. J lost 5 bases, V lost 3 bases, and 7 bases had no gene match. Germline lookup yields CDR1 SGDLS and CDR2 YYNGEE. The CDR3 loop is CASSAGLAGGQGDTQYF. In DNA form, the CDR3 reads TGTGCCAGCAGCGCGGGACTAGCGGGAGGTCAAGGAGATACGCAGTATTTT. The full variable domain, with the rest looked up from reference TRBV9 and TRBJ2-3, is DSGVTQTPKHLITATGQRVTLRCSPRSGDLSVYWYQQSLDQGLQFLIQYYNGEERAKGNILERFSAQQFPDLHSELNLSSLELGDSALYFCASSAGLAGGQGDTQYFGPGTRLTVL.

V gene TRBV12-3 or TRBV12-4 combines with J gene TRBJ1-1; no firm D call. The CDR3 has 13 residues. With 6 bases removed from V and 3 bases from J, the gap between germline ends came to 11 bases. This chain's CDR3 is CASSSNSYTEAFF. CDR3 bases: TGTGCCAGCAGCTCCAACTCTTACACTGAAGCTTTCTTT.

The chain couples TRBV6-6 to TRBJ1-5; tentatively, D is TRBD1 (5 bases). The V gene lost 6 bases and the J gene lost 4 bases, with 16 bases spanning the gap. The germline V gene has CDR1 MNHNY and CDR2 SVGAGI (reference sequence). This CDR3 has 15 residues. The CDR3 region is CASSSHRTRNQPQHF. CDR3 nucleotides: TGTGCCAGCAGCTCACATAGGACACGTAATCAGCCCCAGCATTTT.

This chain links TRBV6-5 with TRBJ2-1, with 11 positions matching TRBD2. Trimming at V came to 10 bases and at J to 4 bases, leaving 6 bases not matched to a gene. The germline V gene has CDR1 MNHEY and CDR2 SVGAGI. This CDR3 contains 14 residues. Here the CDR3 DNA reads TGTGCCACCCTACTAGCGGGGGTATACAATGAGCAGTTCTTC. Protein product: CATLLAGVYNEQFF.

The chain combines TRBV7-2 with TRBJ2-7; 7 bases align to TRBD1. V shed 5 bases, J shed 3 bases, and the junction held 10 bases outside the gene matches. The CDR3 consists of 15 residues. Germline V gene lookup returns CDR1 SGHTA and CDR2 FQGNSA. The DNA of the CDR3 is TGTGCCAGCAGCAAACCGGGACAGAAAAACTACGAGCAGTACTTC. It yields the protein CASSKPGQKNYEQYF.

This chain links TRBV7-3 with TRBJ2-1, with D possibly TRBD2 on 7 matching bases. Germline loops: CDR1 SGHTA, CDR2 FQGTGA. Trimming cost V 5 bases and J 8 bases, with 19 bases left between them. The length of the CDR3 is 15 residues. CDR3 protein: CASSTPEGGGDEQFF. The CDR3 DNA follows: TGTGCCAGCAGCACACCGGAGGGGGGGGGCGATGAGCAGTTCTTC.

The chain is built from TRBV2 and TRBJ1-4; D is uncertain. The CDR3 extends over 13 amino acids. Per the germline V gene, CDR1 is SNHLY and CDR2 is FYNNEI. Trimming cost V 1 base and J 7 bases, with 7 bases left between them. CDR3 sequence (DNA): TGTGCCAGCAGTGAAGGCCGGGTTGAAAAACTGTTTTTT. It codes for CASSEGRVEKLFF.

The chain combines TRBV12-3 or TRBV12-4 with TRBJ2-1, with D perhaps TRBD2 (6 bases). CDR3 length: 13 amino acids. Trimming stripped 5 bases from V and 6 bases from J, with 11 bases between. The CDR3 nucleotides are TGTGCCAGCAGTGGGGGGAGCTTCAATGAGCAGTTCTTC. Amino acid sequence: CASSGGSFNEQFF.

The genes are TRBV5-5 and TRBJ1-1; weak D call: TRBD1 (5 bases). Trimming shortened V by 5 bases and J by 1 base, and 12 bases separated the two germline ends. Germline CDR1 reads SGHKS; CDR2 reads YYEKEE (reference sequence). This CDR3 has 14 amino acids. CDR3 nucleotide sequence: TGTGCCAGCAGAAACAGGCCCCCGAACACTGAAGCTTTCTTT. Translated: CASRNRPPNTEAFF.

The chain employs TRBV21-1 and TRBJ2-3; the table's D call of TRBD1 was not tested on the DNA. TRBV21-1 is an annotated pseudogene. The CDR3 runs 15 residues. CDR3 in DNA: TGTGCCAGCAGTGACAGACCAAGGAGCACAGATACGCAGTATTTT. Translated: CASSDRPRSTDTQYF.

This chain connects TRBV7-9 to TRBJ2-1; D is possibly TRBD1 (6 bases). CDR3 length: 11 amino acids. V was cut by 6 bases and J by 9 bases, with 9 bases left in between. Germline lookup yields CDR1 SEHNR and CDR2 FQNEAQ (reference sequence). The CDR3 nucleotides read TGTGCCAGCAGGGGGGACACTGAGCAGTTCTTC. Translation: CASRGDTEQFF.

The chain is built from TRBV30 and TRBJ1-2; 9 bases map to TRBD1. Per the germline V gene, CDR1 is GTSNPN and CDR2 is SVGIG (reference sequence). Germline trimming cut 5 bases from V and 8 bases from J; bases unmatched to any gene: 6. This CDR3 has 12 amino acids. The CDR3 loop reads CAWAQGAGGYTF. The CDR3 bases are TGTGCCTGGGCACAGGGGGCTGGGGGCTACACCTTC.

The sample holds a few counts of this clone. The chain recombines TRBV12-3 or TRBV12-4 with TRBJ2-7; 7 bases align to TRBD1. The ends lost 5 bases at V and 7 bases at J; junction bases unmatched: 5. The CDR3 totals 12 residues. The DNA for the CDR3 is TGTGCCAGCAGTCCGACAGGGTTTGAGCAGTACTTC. It codes for CASSPTGFEQYF.